What follows are 3 T cell receptor beta chains derived from one specimen sequenced in a study of monozygotic twins with inflammatory bowel disease. With the 5' RACE reads reprocessed, TCRdb shows one record per CDR3 protein and no DNA. Reported are 300,000 to 400,000 distinct CDR3 sequences; the ten largest clones contain around 2.6%. Sequenced sample: blood. Receptor source: a human donor with ulcerative colitis or Crohn's disease, or a healthy co-twin of an affected twin (not recorded which).

The V call is TRBV6-5, the J call TRBJ2-2; absent DNA, TCRdb's TRBD2 call cannot be checked. This CDR3 has 15 residues. CDR1 is MNHEY and CDR2 is SVGAGI in the germline V gene. This chain's CDR3 is CASSYGGLGAGELFF.

The V call is TRBV7-2, the J call TRBJ2-5; TCRdb reports TRBD1, a call that lacks DNA to check it against. The germline gives CDR1 SGHTA, CDR2 FQGNSA. CDR3 size: 16 residues. This CDR3 is CASSSKTGGLVETQYF.

The rearrangement uses TRBV12-5 and TRBJ1-1; with no DNA, the TCRdb D assignment of TRBD1 cannot be verified. The V gene's germline CDR1 is LGHNT and CDR2 FRNRAP. The CDR3 has 17 amino acids. The CDR3 region is CASGRSRDRVASTEAFF.